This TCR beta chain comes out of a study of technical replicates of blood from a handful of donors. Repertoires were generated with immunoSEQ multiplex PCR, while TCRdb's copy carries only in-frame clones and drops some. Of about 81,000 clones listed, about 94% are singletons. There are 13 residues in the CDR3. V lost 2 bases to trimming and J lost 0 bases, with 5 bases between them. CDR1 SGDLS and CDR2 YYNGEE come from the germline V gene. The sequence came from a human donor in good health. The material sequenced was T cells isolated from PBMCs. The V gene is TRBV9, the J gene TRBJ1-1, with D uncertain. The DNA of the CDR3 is TGTGCCAGCAGCGTCCAGTTGAACACTGAAGCTTTCTTT. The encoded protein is CASSVQLNTEAFF.